A single sample gave rise to the 31 T cell receptor beta chains below, sequenced in a study of technical replicates of blood from a few donors. TCRdb's table, derived via immunoSEQ multiplex PCR, lists solely in-frame clones and lacks some. The sample records about 15,000 clones, 65% to 85% being singletons. Sequences were obtained from PBMCs. The receptors derive from a human donor in good health.

This chain links TRBV5-6 with TRBJ2-1; TRBD1 agrees at 7 bases. The CDR3 runs 18 residues. The germline V gene has CDR1 SGHDT and CDR2 YYEEEE. V shed 0 bases, J shed 4 bases, and the junction held 13 bases outside the gene matches. The CDR3 bases are TGTGCCAGCAGCTTGGACGTCTCACAGGGGACGAAATACAATGAGCAGTTCTTC. Translating it yields CASSLDVSQGTKYNEQFF.

The chain links TRBV28 to TRBJ2-7, with D perhaps matching TRBD1 (5 bases). V was shortened by 4 bases and J by 5 bases, with 9 bases between the two germline ends. Germline V gene lookup returns CDR1 MDHEN and CDR2 SYDVKM. The CDR3 runs 12 residues. CDR3 nucleotides: TGTGCCAGCAGTTATGGGGCGGACGAGCAGTACTTC. It translates to CASSYGADEQYF. The variable domain in full, with the rest retrieved from reference TRBV28 and TRBJ2-7, is DVKVTQSSRYLVKRTGEKVFLECVQDMDHENMFWYRQDPGLGLRLIYFSYDVKMKEKGDIPEGYSVSREKKERFSLILESASTNQTSMYLCASSYGADEQYFGPGTRLTVT.

J is TRBJ2-1 and V is TRBV11-3; TRBD1 matches 9 bases. Germline CDR1 and CDR2: SGHNT and YENEEA. Losses at the gene ends were 0 bases for V and 6 bases for J; bases not matched to a gene: 12. The CDR3 length is 18 residues. CDR3 DNA: TGTGCCAGCAGCTTAGATCAGGGGGGGACAGGGAGGGTCAATGAGCAGTTCTTC. The encoded protein is CASSLDQGGTGRVNEQFF.

CDR3 DNA sequence: TGTGCCAGCAGTGCCGCCGGGGGGAGCGGGGAGACCCAGTACTTC. It yields the protein CASSAAGGSGETQYF. The chain joins TRBV6-1 to TRBJ2-5; 7 bases match TRBD2. From germline, CDR1 is MNHNS and CDR2 SASEGT. This CDR3 comprises 15 residues. The V and J ends lost 4 bases and 5 bases, in that order; junction bases with no gene match: 10.

The rearrangement links TRBV27 to TRBJ2-2; 7 bases align to TRBD1. This CDR3 spans 17 amino acids. J was trimmed by 3 bases and V by 3 bases; bases with no gene match: 10. Looked up from germline, CDR1 is MNHEY and CDR2 is SMNVEV (reference sequence). The CDR3 reads CASSLGTDRLYTGELFF. CDR3 DNA: TGTGCCAGCAGTTTGGGGACGGACAGGTTGTACACCGGGGAGCTGTTTTTT.

The rearrangement links TRBV27 to TRBJ1-5; D unresolved. Trimming stripped 3 bases from V and 6 bases from J, with 18 bases between. CDR3 size: 16 residues. Looked up from germline, CDR1 is MNHEY and CDR2 is SMNVEV (reference sequence). CDR3 in amino acids: CASSFSPFPSSQPQHF. The CDR3 DNA sequence: TGTGCCAGCAGTTTTAGTCCATTCCCTTCGAGTCAGCCCCAGCATTTT.

The chain links TRBV6-6 to TRBJ1-5, with TRBD1 matching 11 bases. Germline V gene data show CDR1 as MNHNY and CDR2 as SVGAGI (reference sequence). The CDR3 extends over 15 amino acids. V gave up 6 bases and J gave up 4 bases; unmatched junction bases: 5. The CDR3 here is CASRTDRGRNQPQHF. DNA for the CDR3: TGTGCCAGCAGGACGGACAGGGGGCGAAATCAGCCCCAGCATTTT.

The genes are TRBV28 and TRBJ1-5; the D is unclear. The CDR3 length is 13 residues. Trimming shortened V by 4 bases and J by 6 bases, and 10 bases separated the two germline ends. Germline-derived CDR1 and CDR2 are MDHEN and SYDVKM. CDR3 DNA sequence: TGTGCCAGCAGTTCCGGTACTTCTCAGCCCCAGCATTTT. It encodes CASSSGTSQPQHF.

The rearrangement joins TRBV6-1 to TRBJ2-7; unclear D gene. V was pared by 1 base and J by 0 bases, with 10 bases between. Germline V gene data show CDR1 as MNHNS and CDR2 as SASEGT. The CDR3 covers 15 residues. The CDR3 region is CASSEVVESSYEQYF. Here the CDR3 DNA reads TGTGCCAGCAGTGAAGTAGTGGAGAGCTCCTACGAGCAGTACTTC.

V gene TRBV28 combines with J gene TRBJ1-2; D is undetermined. V lost 3 bases to trimming and J lost 2 bases, with 10 bases between them. The length of the CDR3 is 14 residues. Germline CDR1 is MDHEN and CDR2 is SYDVKM. CDR3 nucleotides: TGTGCCAGCAGTTTGGGTGGAGGGAACTATGGCTACACCTTC. The encoded protein is CASSLGGGNYGYTF.

The chain carries TRBV2 and TRBJ1-5; 7 nucleotides align to TRBD1. Germline CDR1 reads SNHLY; CDR2 reads FYNNEI. The V gene end was trimmed by 4 bases and the J gene end by 4 bases; junction bases not matched to a gene: 4. There are 14 residues in the CDR3. The CDR3 reads CASSGGTVNQPQHF. The CDR3 nucleotides are TGTGCCAGCAGTGGAGGGACAGTTAATCAGCCCCAGCATTTT.

The table lists this clone with a few counts. The chain's CDR3 is CASSPRTERRAFF. The DNA for the CDR3 is TGTGCCAGCAGCCCTCGGACAGAACGCCGAGCTTTCTTT. This chain joins TRBV7-8 and TRBJ1-1, with TRBD1 as a possible D gene (6 bases). Trimming stripped 5 bases from V and 10 bases from J, with 17 bases between. Germline CDR1 reads SGHVS; CDR2 reads FQNEAQ. This CDR3 region has 13 residues. The complete variable domain, with remaining parts taken from reference TRBV7-8 and TRBJ1-1, reads GAGVSQSPRYKVAKRGQDVALRCDPISGHVSLFWYQQALGQGPEFLTYFQNEAQLDKSGLPSDRFFAERPEGSVSTLKIQRTQQEDSAVYLCASSPRTERRAFFGQGTRLTVV.

The chain recombines TRBV5-8 with TRBJ2-2, with 10 nucleotides matching TRBD1. The V gene end was trimmed by 8 bases and the J gene end by 2 bases; junction bases not matched to a gene: 3. This CDR3 is 14 amino acids long. Germline CDR1 reads SGHTS; CDR2 reads YDEGEE. The CDR3, as DNA: TGTGCCAGAGGGACAGGGGATAACACCGGGGAGCTGTTTTTT. This codes for CARGTGDNTGELFF.

This sequence joins TRBV30 and TRBJ1-1; D uncertain. Trimming cost V 0 bases and J 4 bases, with 3 bases left between them. The CDR3 covers 11 residues. CDR1 and CDR2 from the germline V gene are GTSNPN and SVGIG (reference sequence). This CDR3 is CAWSVLTEAFF. In nucleotides, the CDR3 is TGTGCCTGGAGTGTACTCACTGAAGCTTTCTTT.

CDR3 sequence (DNA): TGTGCCAGCAGCACGCAGGGGACTAGCGGCTACGAGCAGTACTTC. This translates into CASSTQGTSGYEQYF. V and J are TRBV7-9 and TRBJ2-7, with 11 bases fitting TRBD2. The CDR3 is 15 residues long. Germline assignment: CDR1 SEHNR and CDR2 FQNEAQ (reference sequence). The trim removed 5 bases at V and 3 bases at J, leaving 6 bases unmatched.

The chain is built from TRBV7-9 and TRBJ2-1; TRBD2 matches at 12 bases. In germline, CDR1 is SEHNR, CDR2 FQNEAQ (reference sequence). The V gene end was trimmed by 0 bases and the J gene end by 6 bases; junction bases not matched to a gene: 0. This CDR3 has 15 amino acids. In nucleotides, the CDR3 is TGTGCCAGCAGCTTAGCACTAGCGGGAGGCAATGAGCAGTTCTTC. This codes for CASSLALAGGNEQFF.

V and J are TRBV5-5 and TRBJ2-7, with no clear D. V shed 0 bases and J shed 3 bases, with 13 bases lying between them. The CDR3 is 15 residues long. CDR1 is SGHKS, CDR2 YYEKEE, per germline (reference sequence). Here the CDR3 DNA reads TGTGCCAGCAGCTTGGGGGCAGGAAAATTCTACGAGCAGTACTTC. Protein product: CASSLGAGKFYEQYF. The full variable domain, with the rest looked up from reference TRBV5-5 and TRBJ2-7, is DAGVTQSPTHLIKTRGQQVTLRCSPISGHKSVSWYQQVLGQGPQFIFQYYEKEERGRGNFPDRFSARQFPNYSSELNVNALLLGDSALYLCASSLGAGKFYEQYFGPGTRLTVT.

The chain is built from TRBV19 and TRBJ1-2; D is unresolved. Trimming stripped 3 bases from V and 4 bases from J, with 9 bases between. CDR1 and CDR2 from the germline V gene are LNHDA and SQIVND (reference sequence). This CDR3 comprises 13 residues. This chain's CDR3 is CASSIDASYGYTF. For the CDR3, the DNA is TGTGCCAGTAGTATCGATGCTAGCTATGGCTACACCTTC.

This rearrangement joins TRBV9 to TRBJ2-1; D possibly corresponds to TRBD2 (6 bases). The V gene's germline CDR1 is SGDLS and CDR2 YYNGEE. V shed 0 bases and J shed 0 bases, with 10 bases lying between them. The length of the CDR3 is 16 residues. The CDR3 here is CASSVGSGLSYNEQFF. As DNA, the CDR3 is TGTGCCAGCAGCGTAGGTAGCGGCCTCTCCTACAATGAGCAGTTCTTC.

This chain connects TRBV27 to TRBJ1-3, with 8 bases lining up with TRBD1. Germline V CDR1 and CDR2: MNHEY, SMNVEV (reference sequence). V trimming: 6 bases; J trimming: 1 base; junction bases outside the gene matches: 5. The CDR3 consists of 15 residues. This chain's CDR3 is CASSHRGGSGNTIYF. CDR3 coding DNA: TGTGCCAGCAGCCACAGGGGGGGATCTGGAAACACCATATATTTT.

The J gene is TRBJ2-3, the V gene TRBV19; 10 bases map to TRBD2. Germline assignment: CDR1 LNHDA and CDR2 SQIVND (reference sequence). This CDR3 has 16 amino acids. Losses at the gene ends were 3 bases for V and 4 bases for J; bases not matched to a gene: 7. CDR3 protein: CASSIGAGGPPDTQYF. In DNA, the CDR3 is TGTGCCAGTAGTATCGGAGCGGGAGGGCCACCAGATACGCAGTATTTT.

As DNA, the CDR3 is TGTGCCAGCAGTTTAATTTGGGCCGGCTCCTACGAGCAGTACTTC. The encoded protein is CASSLIWAGSYEQYF. V and J are TRBV28 and TRBJ2-7, with D hard to call. This CDR3 comprises 15 residues. The germline V gene encodes CDR1 MDHEN and CDR2 SYDVKM. The V end lost 2 bases, the J end lost 0 bases, and 11 bases lay between the germline ends.

This clone was observed a single time. V is TRBV28 and J is TRBJ2-2; D might be TRBD1 (5 bases). V lost 5 bases to trimming and J lost 6 bases, with 10 bases between them. This CDR3 contains 13 residues. Per germline, CDR1 MDHEN and CDR2 SYDVKM. The CDR3 sequence: CASSTPGPGELFF. As DNA, the CDR3 is TGTGCCAGCAGTACCCCAGGGCCCGGGGAGCTGTTTTTT.

This rearrangement joins TRBV5-1 to TRBJ2-2, with TRBD1 matching over 9 bases. CDR3 length: 15 amino acids. The V gene's germline CDR1 is SGHRS and CDR2 YFSETQ. The J segment lost 6 bases and the V segment lost 5 bases, leaving 8 bases of the junction unmatched. This CDR3 reads CASSAGTGYAGELFF. The CDR3 region has the DNA TGCGCCAGCAGTGCCGGGACAGGGTATGCCGGGGAGCTGTTTTTT.

The chain links TRBV9 to TRBJ2-2; 7 nucleotides align to TRBD2. The CDR3 is 21 amino acids. CDR1 is SGDLS and CDR2 is YYNGEE in the germline V gene. The J segment lost 2 bases and the V segment lost 3 bases, leaving 22 bases of the junction unmatched. CDR3 amino acids: CASSAEGGRGRPSVNTGELFF. DNA for the CDR3: TGTGCCAGCAGCGCCGAGGGAGGGAGGGGTCGGCCTAGCGTTAACACCGGGGAGCTGTTTTTT.

The chain recombines TRBV6-4 with TRBJ1-1; D unresolved. The germline V gene has CDR1 MRHNA and CDR2 SNTAGT. V was cut by 6 bases and J by 1 base, with 12 bases left in between. The CDR3 is 14 residues long. This chain's CDR3 is CASRLGMTNTEAFF. The DNA for the CDR3 is TGTGCCAGCAGACTAGGGATGACGAACACTGAAGCTTTCTTT.

The V gene is TRBV19, the J gene TRBJ2-1; 10 bases map to TRBD2. V lost 6 bases and J lost 8; bases outside the gene matches: 7. The CDR3 length is 14 residues. Germline assignment: CDR1 LNHDA and CDR2 SQIVND (reference sequence). The CDR3 DNA follows: TGTGCCAGTAGGAAGCGGGAGGGCCTGGATGAGCAGTTCTTC. This codes for CASRKREGLDEQFF.

The J gene is TRBJ1-2, the V gene TRBV7-2, with TRBD1 as a possible D gene (5 bases). CDR1 is SGHTA and CDR2 is FQGNSA in the germline V gene. Trimming cost V 1 base and J 5 bases, with 14 bases left between them. This CDR3 spans 15 amino acids. The CDR3 loop reads CASSLVPGWAYGYTF. Written as DNA, the CDR3 is TGTGCCAGCAGCTTAGTCCCAGGGTGGGCTTATGGCTACACCTTC. Full variable domain (remainder filled in from reference TRBV7-2 and TRBJ1-2): GAGVSQSPSNKVTEKGKDVELRCDPISGHTALYWYRQSLGQGLEFLIYFQGNSAPDKSGLPSDRFSAERTGGSVSTLTIQRTQQEDSAVYLCASSLVPGWAYGYTFGSGTRLTVV.

The chain employs TRBV18 and TRBJ2-2, with TRBD2 as a possible D gene (6 bases). Germline loops: CDR1 KGHSH, CDR2 LQKENI. V was clipped by 8 bases and J by 0 bases, with 13 bases between them. The CDR3 contains 15 residues. The CDR3: CASTLAETNTGELFF. The CDR3, as DNA: TGTGCCAGCACCTTAGCGGAGACGAACACCGGGGAGCTGTTTTTT.

In its sample, this clone was seen a few times. In DNA, the CDR3 is TGTGCCTGGAGCTGGATGGGCAGCACAGATACGCAGTATTTT. This sequence encodes CAWSWMGSTDTQYF. The chain uses TRBV30 and TRBJ2-3; no firm D call. V lost 3 bases and J lost 0, with 10 bases in between. This CDR3 has 14 amino acids. Per germline, CDR1 GTSNPN and CDR2 SVGIG (reference sequence).

The chain couples TRBV7-8 to TRBJ1-1; no clear D. Germline CDR1 reads SGHVS; CDR2 reads FQNEAQ. V was pared by 2 bases and J by 4 bases, with 17 bases between. The CDR3 sequence is 16 residues long. The CDR3 protein is CASSLQAVGVPTEAFF. CDR3 nucleotides: TGTGCCAGCAGCTTACAAGCAGTCGGGGTTCCCACTGAAGCTTTCTTT.